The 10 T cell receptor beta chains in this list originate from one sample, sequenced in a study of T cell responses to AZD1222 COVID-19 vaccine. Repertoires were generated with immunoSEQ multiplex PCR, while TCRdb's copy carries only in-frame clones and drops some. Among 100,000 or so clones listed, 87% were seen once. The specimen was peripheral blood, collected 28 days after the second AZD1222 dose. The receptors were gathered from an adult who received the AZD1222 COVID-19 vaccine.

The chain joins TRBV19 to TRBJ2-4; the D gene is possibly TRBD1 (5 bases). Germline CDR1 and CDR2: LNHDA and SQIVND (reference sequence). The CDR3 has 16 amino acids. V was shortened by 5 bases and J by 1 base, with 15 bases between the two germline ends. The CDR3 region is CASSPVRQGAKNIQYF. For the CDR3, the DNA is TGTGCCAGTAGTCCCGTACGGCAGGGCGCCAAAAACATTCAGTACTTC.

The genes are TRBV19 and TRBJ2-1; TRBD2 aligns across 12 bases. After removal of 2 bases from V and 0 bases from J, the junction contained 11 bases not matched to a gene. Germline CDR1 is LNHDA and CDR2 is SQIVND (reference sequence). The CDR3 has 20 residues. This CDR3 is CASSIFLAGGQGSSYNEQFF. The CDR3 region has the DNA TGTGCCAGTAGTATATTTCTAGCGGGAGGGCAGGGCAGCTCCTACAATGAGCAGTTCTTC.

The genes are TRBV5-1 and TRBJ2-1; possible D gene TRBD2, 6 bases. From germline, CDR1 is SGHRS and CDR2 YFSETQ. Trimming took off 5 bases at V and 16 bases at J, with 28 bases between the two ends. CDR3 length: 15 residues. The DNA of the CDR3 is TGCGCCAGCAGTCCCGGAGGGGAATTAGGGAAGTTCTTCTTCTTC. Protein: CASSPGGELGKFFFF.

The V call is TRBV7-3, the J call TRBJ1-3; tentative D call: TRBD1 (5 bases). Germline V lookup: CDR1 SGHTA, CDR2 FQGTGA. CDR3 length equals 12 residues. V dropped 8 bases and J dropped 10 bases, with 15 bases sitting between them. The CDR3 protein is CASGGGDGTIYF. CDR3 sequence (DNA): TGTGCCAGCGGCGGAGGGGATGGTACCATATATTTT.

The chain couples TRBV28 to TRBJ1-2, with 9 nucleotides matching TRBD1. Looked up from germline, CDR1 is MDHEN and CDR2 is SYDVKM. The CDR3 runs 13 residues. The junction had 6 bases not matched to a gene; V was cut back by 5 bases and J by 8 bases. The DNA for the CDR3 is TGTGCCAGCAGTGAACAGGGGGCTGGGGGCTACACCTTC. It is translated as CASSEQGAGGYTF.

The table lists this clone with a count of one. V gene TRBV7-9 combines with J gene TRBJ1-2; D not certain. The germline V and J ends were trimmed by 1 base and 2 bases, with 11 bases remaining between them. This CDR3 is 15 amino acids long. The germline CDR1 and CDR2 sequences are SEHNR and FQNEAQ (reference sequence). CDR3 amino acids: CASSLVKGVNYGYTF. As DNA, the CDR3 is TGTGCCAGCAGCTTAGTTAAGGGAGTCAACTATGGCTACACCTTC.

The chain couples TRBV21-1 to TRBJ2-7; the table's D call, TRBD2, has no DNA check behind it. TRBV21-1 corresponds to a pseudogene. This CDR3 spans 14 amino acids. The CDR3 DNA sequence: TGTGCCAGCCTCTTGTCAACTCCCTTCTGCGAGCAGTACTTC. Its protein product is CASLLSTPFCEQYF.

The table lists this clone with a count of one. CDR3 residues: CASSLTAGGAGAFF. CDR3 coding DNA: TGTGCCAGCAGCTTAACAGCAGGGGGCGCCGGGGCTTTCTTT. V gene TRBV7-3 combines with J gene TRBJ1-1, with 8 bases identical to TRBD1. J gave up 11 bases and V 0 bases, and 8 bases lay outside the gene matches. CDR3 length: 14 residues. The V gene's germline CDR1 is SGHTA and CDR2 FQGTGA. Complete variable domain (other parts from reference TRBV7-3 and TRBJ1-1): GAGVSQTPSNKVTEKGKYVELRCDPISGHTALYWYRQSLGQGPEFLIYFQGTGAADDSGLPNDRFFAVRPEGSVSTLKIQRTERGDSAVYLCASSLTAGGAGAFFGQGTRLTVV.

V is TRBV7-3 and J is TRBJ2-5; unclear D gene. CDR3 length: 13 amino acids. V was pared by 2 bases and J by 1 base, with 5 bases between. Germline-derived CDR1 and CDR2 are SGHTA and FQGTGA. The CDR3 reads CASSLSSQETQYF. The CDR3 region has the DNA TGTGCCAGCAGCTTATCTTCCCAAGAGACCCAGTACTTC.

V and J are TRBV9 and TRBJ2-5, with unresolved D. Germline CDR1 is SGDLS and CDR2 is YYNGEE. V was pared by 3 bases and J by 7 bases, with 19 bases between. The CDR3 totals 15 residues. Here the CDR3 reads CASSDYPQVTRTQYF. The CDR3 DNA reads TGTGCCAGCAGCGACTACCCCCAGGTTACGCGGACCCAGTACTTC.